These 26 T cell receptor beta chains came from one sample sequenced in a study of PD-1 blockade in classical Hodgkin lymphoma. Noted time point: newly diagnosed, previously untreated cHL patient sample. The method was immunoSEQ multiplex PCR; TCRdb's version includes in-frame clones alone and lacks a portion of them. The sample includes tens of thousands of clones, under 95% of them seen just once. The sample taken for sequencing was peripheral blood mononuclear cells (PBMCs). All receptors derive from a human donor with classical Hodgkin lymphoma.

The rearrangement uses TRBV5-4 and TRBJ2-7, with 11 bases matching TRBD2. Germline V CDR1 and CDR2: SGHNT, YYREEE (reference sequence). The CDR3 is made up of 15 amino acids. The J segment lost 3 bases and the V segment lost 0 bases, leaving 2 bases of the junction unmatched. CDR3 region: CASSLGLAGIYEQYV. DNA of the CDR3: TGTGCCAGCAGCTTGGGACTAGCGGGAATCTACGAGCAGTACGTC.

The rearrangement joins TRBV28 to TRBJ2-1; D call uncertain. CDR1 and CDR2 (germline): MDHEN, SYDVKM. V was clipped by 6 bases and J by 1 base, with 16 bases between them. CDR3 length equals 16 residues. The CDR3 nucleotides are TGTGCCAGCAGGGTCCAGACTGAGAGTTCCTACAATGAGCAGTTCTTC. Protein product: CASRVQTESSYNEQFF.

CDR3 sequence (DNA): TGTGCCAGCAGTAACCAGGGGGTCGGTGGCAATCAGCCCCAGCATTTT. Encoded protein: CASSNQGVGGNQPQHF. The chain is built from TRBV2 and TRBJ1-5; TRBD1 matches at 7 bases. The CDR3 covers 16 residues. Germline V gene sequence: CDR1 SNHLY, CDR2 FYNNEI. The V gene end was trimmed by 5 bases and the J gene end by 2 bases; junction bases not matched to a gene: 9.

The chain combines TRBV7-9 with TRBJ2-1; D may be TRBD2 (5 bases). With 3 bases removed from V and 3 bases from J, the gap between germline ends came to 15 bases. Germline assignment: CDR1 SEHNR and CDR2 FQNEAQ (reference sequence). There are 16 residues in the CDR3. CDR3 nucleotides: TGTGCCAGCAGCTTGCAGAATCGGGGATACTACAATGAGCAGTTCTTC. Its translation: CASSLQNRGYYNEQFF.

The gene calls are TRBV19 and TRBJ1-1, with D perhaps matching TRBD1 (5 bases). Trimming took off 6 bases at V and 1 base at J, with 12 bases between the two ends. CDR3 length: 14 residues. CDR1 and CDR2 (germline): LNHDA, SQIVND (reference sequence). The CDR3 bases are TGTGCCAGTAGCATCGGGGGTTGGAACACTGAAGCTTTCTTT. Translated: CASSIGGWNTEAFF.

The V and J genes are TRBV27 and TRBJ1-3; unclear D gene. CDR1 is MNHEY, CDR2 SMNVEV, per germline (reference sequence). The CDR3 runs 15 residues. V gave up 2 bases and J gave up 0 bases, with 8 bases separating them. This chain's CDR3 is CASSLDENSGNTIYF. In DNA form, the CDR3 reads TGTGCCAGCAGTTTAGATGAGAACTCTGGAAACACCATATATTTT.

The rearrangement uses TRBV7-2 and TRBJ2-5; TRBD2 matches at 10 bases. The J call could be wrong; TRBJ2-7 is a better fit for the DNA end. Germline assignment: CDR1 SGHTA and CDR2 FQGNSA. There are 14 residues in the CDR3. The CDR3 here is CASTLWTSGYEQYF. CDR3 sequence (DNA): TGTGCCAGCACCCTTTGGACTAGCGGCTACGAGCAGTACTTC.

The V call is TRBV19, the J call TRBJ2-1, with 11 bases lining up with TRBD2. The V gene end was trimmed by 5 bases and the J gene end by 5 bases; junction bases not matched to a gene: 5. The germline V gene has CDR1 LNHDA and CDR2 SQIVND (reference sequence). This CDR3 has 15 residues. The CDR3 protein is CASSVTSGVNNEQFF. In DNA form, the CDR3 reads TGTGCCAGTAGTGTGACTAGCGGGGTCAACAATGAGCAGTTCTTC.

The CDR3 bases are TGCAGCGTTACGGGAATCATGAACACTGAAGCTTTCTTT. Protein product: CSVTGIMNTEAFF. The chain couples TRBV29-1 to TRBJ1-1, with D uncertain. This CDR3 is built from 13 residues. V was cut by 5 bases and J by 0 bases, with 10 bases left in between. Germline CDR1 reads SQVTM; CDR2 reads ANQGSEA.

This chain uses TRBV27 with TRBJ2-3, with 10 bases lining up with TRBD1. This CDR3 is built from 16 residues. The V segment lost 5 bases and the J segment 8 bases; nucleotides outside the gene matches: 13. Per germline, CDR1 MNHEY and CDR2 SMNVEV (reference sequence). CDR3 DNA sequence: TGTGCCAGCAGTCCGAGCGGGGGACAGGGGTTTTTTACGCAGTATTTT. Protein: CASSPSGGQGFFTQYF.

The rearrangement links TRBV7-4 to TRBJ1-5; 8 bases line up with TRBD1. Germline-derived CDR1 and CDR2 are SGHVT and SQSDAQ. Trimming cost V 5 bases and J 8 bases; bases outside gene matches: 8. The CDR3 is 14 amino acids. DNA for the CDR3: TGTGCCAGCAGCCCAGGGGGCCGGTTAGAGCCCCAGCATTTT. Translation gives CASSPGGRLEPQHF. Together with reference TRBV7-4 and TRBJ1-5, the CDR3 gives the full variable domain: GAGVSQSPRYKVAKRGRDVALRCDSISGHVTLYWYRQTLGQGSEVLTYSQSDAQRDKSGRPSGRFSAERPERSVSTLKIQRTEQGDSAVYLCASSPGGRLEPQHFGDGTRLSIL.

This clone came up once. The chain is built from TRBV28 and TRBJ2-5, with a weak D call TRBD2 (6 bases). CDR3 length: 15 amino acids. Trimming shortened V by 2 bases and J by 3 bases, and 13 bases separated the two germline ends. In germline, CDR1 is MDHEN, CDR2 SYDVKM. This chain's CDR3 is CASSLNAGPEETQYF. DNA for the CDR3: TGTGCCAGCAGTTTAAATGCGGGACCAGAAGAGACCCAGTACTTC. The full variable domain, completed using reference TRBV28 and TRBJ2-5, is DVKVTQSSRYLVKRTGEKVFLECVQDMDHENMFWYRQDPGLGLRLIYFSYDVKMKEKGDIPEGYSVSREKKERFSLILESASTNQTSMYLCASSLNAGPEETQYFGPGTRLLVL.

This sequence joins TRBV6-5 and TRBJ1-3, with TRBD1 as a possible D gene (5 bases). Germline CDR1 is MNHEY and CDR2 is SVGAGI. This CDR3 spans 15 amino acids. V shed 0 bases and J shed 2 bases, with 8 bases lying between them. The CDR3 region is CASSYSPRAGNTIYF. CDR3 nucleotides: TGTGCCAGCAGTTACTCCCCCAGGGCTGGAAACACCATATATTTT.

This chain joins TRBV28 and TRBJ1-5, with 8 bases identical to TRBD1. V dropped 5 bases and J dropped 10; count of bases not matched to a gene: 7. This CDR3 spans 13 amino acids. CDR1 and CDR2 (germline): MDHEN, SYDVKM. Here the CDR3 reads CASSTGQGRPQHF. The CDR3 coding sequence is TGTGCCAGCAGTACCGGACAGGGTAGACCCCAGCATTTT.

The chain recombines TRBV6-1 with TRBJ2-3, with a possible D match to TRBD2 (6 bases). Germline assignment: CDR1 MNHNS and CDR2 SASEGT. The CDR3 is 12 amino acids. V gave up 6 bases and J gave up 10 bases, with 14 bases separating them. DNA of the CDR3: TGTGCCAGCAGCGGGGACTTTCGGGCGCAGTATTTT. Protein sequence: CASSGDFRAQYF.

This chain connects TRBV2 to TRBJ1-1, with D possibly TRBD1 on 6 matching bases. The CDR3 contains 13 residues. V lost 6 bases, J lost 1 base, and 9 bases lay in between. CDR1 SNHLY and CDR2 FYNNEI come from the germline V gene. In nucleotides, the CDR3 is TGTGCCAGCAGGAGGACAGCGAACACTGAAGCTTTCTTT. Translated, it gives CASRRTANTEAFF.

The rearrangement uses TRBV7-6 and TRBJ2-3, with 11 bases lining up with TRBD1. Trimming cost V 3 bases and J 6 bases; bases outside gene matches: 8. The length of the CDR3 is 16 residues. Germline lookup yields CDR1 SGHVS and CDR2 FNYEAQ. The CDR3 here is CASSLGRDRGSDTQYF. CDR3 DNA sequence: TGTGCCAGCAGCTTGGGGAGGGACAGGGGGTCGGATACGCAGTATTTT.

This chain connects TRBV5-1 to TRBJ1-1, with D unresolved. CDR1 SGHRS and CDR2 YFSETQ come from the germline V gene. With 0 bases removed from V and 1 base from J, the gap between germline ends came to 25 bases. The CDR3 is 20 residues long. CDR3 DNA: TGCGCCAGCAGCTTGGCTCCTAGGACCGGTCCCCAACGCGGGAACACTGAAGCTTTCTTT. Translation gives CASSLAPRTGPQRGNTEAFF.

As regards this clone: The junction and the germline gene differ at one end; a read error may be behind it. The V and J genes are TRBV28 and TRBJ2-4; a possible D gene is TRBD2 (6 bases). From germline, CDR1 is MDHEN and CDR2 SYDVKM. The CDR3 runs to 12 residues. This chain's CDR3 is CASSLGVGTPGF. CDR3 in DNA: TGTGCCAGCAGTTTAGGGGTCGGGACTCCGGGCTTC.

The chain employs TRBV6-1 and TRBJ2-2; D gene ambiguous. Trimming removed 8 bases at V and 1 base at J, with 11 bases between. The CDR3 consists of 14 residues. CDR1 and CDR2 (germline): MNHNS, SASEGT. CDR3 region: CASPAPLNTGELFF. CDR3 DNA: TGTGCCAGCCCTGCCCCCCTGAACACCGGGGAGCTGTTTTTT.

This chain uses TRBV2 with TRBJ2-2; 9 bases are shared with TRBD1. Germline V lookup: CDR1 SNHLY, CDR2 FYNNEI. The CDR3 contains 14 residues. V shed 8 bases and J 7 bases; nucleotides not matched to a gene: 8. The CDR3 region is CASDRQGDHGELFF. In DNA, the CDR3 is TGTGCCAGCGATAGACAGGGGGACCACGGGGAGCTGTTTTTT.

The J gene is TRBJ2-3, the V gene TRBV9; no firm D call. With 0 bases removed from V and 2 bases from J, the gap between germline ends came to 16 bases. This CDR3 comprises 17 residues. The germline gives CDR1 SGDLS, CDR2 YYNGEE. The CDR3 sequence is CASSVAPTIGNTDTQYF. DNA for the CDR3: TGTGCCAGCAGCGTAGCCCCGACGATAGGGAACACAGATACGCAGTATTTT.

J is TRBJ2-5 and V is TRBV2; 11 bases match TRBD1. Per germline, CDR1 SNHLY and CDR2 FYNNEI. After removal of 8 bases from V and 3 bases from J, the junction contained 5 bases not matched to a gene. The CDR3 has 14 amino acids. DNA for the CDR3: TGTGCCAGCGGGAGGGACAGGGGGGAAGAGACCCAGTACTTC. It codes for CASGRDRGEETQYF. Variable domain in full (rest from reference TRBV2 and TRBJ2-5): EPEVTQTPSHQVTQMGQEVILRCVPISNHLYFYWYRQILGQKVEFLVSFYNNEISEKSEIFDDQFSVERPDGSNFTLKIRSTKLEDSAMYFCASGRDRGEETQYFGPGTRLLVL.

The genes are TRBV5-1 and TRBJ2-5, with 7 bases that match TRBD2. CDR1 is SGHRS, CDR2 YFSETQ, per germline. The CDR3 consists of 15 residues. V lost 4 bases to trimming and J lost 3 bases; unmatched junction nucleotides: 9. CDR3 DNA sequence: TGCGCCAGCAGCCTACCTCGACTAGCCGAAGAGACCCAGTACTTC. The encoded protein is CASSLPRLAEETQYF.

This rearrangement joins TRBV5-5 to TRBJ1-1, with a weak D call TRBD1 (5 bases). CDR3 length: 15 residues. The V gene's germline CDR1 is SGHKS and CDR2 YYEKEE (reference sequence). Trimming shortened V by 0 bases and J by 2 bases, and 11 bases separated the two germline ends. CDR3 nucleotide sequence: TGTGCCAGCAGCTTGGTGATGGGACTAAACACTGAAGCTTTCTTT. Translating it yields CASSLVMGLNTEAFF.

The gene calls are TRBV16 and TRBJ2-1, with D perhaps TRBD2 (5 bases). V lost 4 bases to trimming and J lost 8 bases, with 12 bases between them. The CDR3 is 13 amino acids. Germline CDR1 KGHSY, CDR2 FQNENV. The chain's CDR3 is CASSPTRGDEQFF. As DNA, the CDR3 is TGTGCCAGCAGCCCAACACGGGGAGATGAGCAGTTCTTC.